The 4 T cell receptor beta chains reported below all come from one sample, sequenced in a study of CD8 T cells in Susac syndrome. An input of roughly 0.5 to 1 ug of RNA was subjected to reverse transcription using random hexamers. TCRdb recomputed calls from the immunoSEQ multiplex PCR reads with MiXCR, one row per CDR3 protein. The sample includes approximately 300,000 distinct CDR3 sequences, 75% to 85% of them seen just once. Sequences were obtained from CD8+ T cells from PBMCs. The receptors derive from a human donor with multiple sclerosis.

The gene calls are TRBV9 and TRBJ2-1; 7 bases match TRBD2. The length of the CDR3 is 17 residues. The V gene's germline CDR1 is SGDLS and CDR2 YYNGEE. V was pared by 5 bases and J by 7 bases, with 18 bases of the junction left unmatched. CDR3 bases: TGTGCCAGCAGTCTGTTTGCGGGGAGCGGGGAATGGAATGAGCAGTTCTTC. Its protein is CASSLFAGSGEWNEQFF.

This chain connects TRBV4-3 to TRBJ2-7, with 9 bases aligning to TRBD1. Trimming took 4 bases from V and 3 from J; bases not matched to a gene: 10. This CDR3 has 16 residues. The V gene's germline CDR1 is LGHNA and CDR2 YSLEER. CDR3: CASSRLGRDRVYEQYF. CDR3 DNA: TGCGCCAGCAGCCGACTTGGCCGGGACAGGGTCTACGAGCAGTACTTC.

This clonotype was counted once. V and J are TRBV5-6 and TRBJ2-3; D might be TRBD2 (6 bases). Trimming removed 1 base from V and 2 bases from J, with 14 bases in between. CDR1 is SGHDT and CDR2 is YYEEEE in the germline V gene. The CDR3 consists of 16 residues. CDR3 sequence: CASSLRGGGNTDTQYF. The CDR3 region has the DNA TGTGCCAGCAGCTTGCGGGGCGGAGGGAACACAGATACGCAGTATTTT.

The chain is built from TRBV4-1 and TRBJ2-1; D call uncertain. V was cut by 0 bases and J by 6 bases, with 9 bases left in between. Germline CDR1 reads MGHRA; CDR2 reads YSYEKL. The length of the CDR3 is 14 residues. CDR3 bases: TGCGCCAGCAGCCAAGATCTATCAGCCAATGAGCAGTTCTTC. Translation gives CASSQDLSANEQFF.